This TCR beta chain was recovered during a study of T cells after yellow fever vaccination (dated by TCRdb to the late 2010s). Background for the entire study: Libraries from fractions with low cell numbers were prepared with the SMART-Seq v4 Ultra Low Input RNA kit. To track T-cell clones before and after primary and booster YFV17D yellow fever vaccination, bulk TCR alpha and beta repertoires were sequenced longitudinally. Two healthy male donors, one aged 18 to 30 and one aged 30 to 39 years, made up the cohort. Blood samples were taken at several timepoints before and after primary and secondary immunization, and bulk PBMC replicates and cell subsets were isolated. Findings and caveats that apply to the study as a whole: A small fraction of clonotypes appeared in both the CD4 and CD8 compartments, likely as a result of convergent recombination. Computational filtering was required because FACS-sorted repertoires could contain abundant contaminating clonotypes from the bulk population. The study included only a couple of donors, which limits how far the findings can be generalized. Compared with the primary T-cell response, the secondary T-cell response was weaker but faster, peaking on day 5 rather than day 15. After the booster, most clones that had expanded after primary vaccination were detected again (nearly 98% of CD4 and more than 80% of CD8), suggesting broad maintenance of memory.

The sample's treatment or condition, from its label and the paper: live attenuated yellow fever vaccine strain. PBMCs were isolated from peripheral blood using a standard Ficoll-Paque protocol. Dynabeads CD4 and CD8 positive selection kits were used to isolate the CD4 and CD8 T-cell fractions. RNA was extracted with TriZol from bulk PBMCs, CD4 and CD8 fractions, and dextramer-positive and dextramer-negative fractions. TCRdb lists the instrument as Illumina NovaSeq 6000. TCR cDNA was synthesized by 5'RACE template switching, which introduced a universal primer site and unique molecular identifiers. cDNA synthesis was primed from both the TCR alpha and TCR beta constant segments. Libraries were amplified in two PCR steps, with sample barcodes and sequencing adapters added in the second step. Libraries were sequenced on Illumina HiSeq 2500 (2x100 bp) or NovaSeq (2x150 bp). For the original study's pipeline: MIGEC was used to demultiplex reads and collapse the reads into UMI consensus sequences, and MiXCR was used for V(D)J alignment. Vaccine-responding clonotypes were defined with edgeR using replicate PBMC samples, requiring FDR below 0.01 and a log2 fold change above 5 up to day 15. Each bulk clonotype was labeled CD4 or CD8 based on which sequenced repertoire, CD4 or CD8, contained the clonotype at higher abundance. TCRdb trimmed public reads at Q25 via fastp, called clones via MiXCR and kept in-frame beta chains. Rows merge per CDR3 protein into single entries with the most common DNA and genes. TCRdb's processing, not the authors', yielded these V and J calls. The sample yields approximately 330,000 distinct CDR3 sequences; around an eighth were counted once. 3% to 4% of the sample goes to the ten largest clones.

About this clonotype: Its antigen is not yet known. Base qualities were left out, and no much larger clone turns up one base away.

Measured from the cysteine to the phenylalanine, the CDR3 is 12 residues long. The entry retains the CDR3 DNA only, 36 bases that are in frame from base 1. Trimming removed 3 bases from V and 7 bases from J, leaving 9 bases between the germline ends. Reading the germline V gene gives CDR1 SGHTA and CDR2 FQGNSA. The sequence was obtained from a man between 18 and 35 years old who received the YFV17D yellow fever vaccine. The specimen comprised CD4+ T cells sorted from PBMCs, sampled 15 days after the yellow fever booster vaccination. The chain was built from TRBV7-2 and TRBJ1-2, with the D gene too uncertain to name. The DNA is as follows: TGTGCCAGCAGCTTTCTCGGTTTTGGCTACACCTTC. This codes for CASSFLGFGYTF.